The 19 T cell receptor beta chains in this list originate from one sample, sequenced in a study of T cells of healthy individuals. TCRdb fed the 5' RACE reads into MiXCR, producing one record per CDR3 protein. Of fewer than 75,000 distinct CDR3 sequences listed, roughly 16% were seen once; the top ten hold around 5.1%. The receptors stem from a human donor in good health.

V usage is TRBV28 and J usage is TRBJ1-2; the D gene is possibly TRBD1 (5 bases). The germline CDR1 and CDR2 sequences are MDHEN and SYDVKM. The V gene lost 8 bases and the J gene lost 0 bases, with 13 bases spanning the gap. CDR3 size: 14 residues. CDR3 loop: CASAKWDPNYGYTF. CDR3 coding DNA: TGTGCCAGCGCCAAGTGGGACCCTAACTATGGCTACACCTTC.

This clonotype occurred many times. This chain uses TRBV29-1 with TRBJ2-1; no reliable D call. CDR3 length: 12 amino acids. Germline CDR1 reads SQVTM; CDR2 reads ANQGSEA. V gave up 0 bases and J gave up 10 bases, with 10 bases separating them. The CDR3 DNA is TGCAGCGTTGAAGAGCAAGGGCACGAGCAGTTCTTC. This sequence encodes CSVEEQGHEQFF.

The chain uses TRBV10-1 and TRBJ1-1; a weak D match, TRBD1 (5 bases). Trimming took 2 bases from V and 9 from J, leaving 16 bases between them. CDR1 and CDR2 from the germline V gene are WNHNN and SYGVQD (reference sequence). The CDR3 is made up of 14 amino acids. CDR3 region: CASSEGGPLPQAFF. The DNA for the CDR3 is TGCGCCAGCAGTGAGGGGGGTCCTCTCCCCCAAGCTTTCTTT.

This CDR3 is CASSLFPGGRDTQYF. CDR3 nucleotides: TGTGCCAGCAGCTTATTTCCAGGGGGCAGAGATACGCAGTATTTT. This chain links TRBV7-2 with TRBJ2-3; 8 bases are a match to TRBD1. CDR1 is SGHTA, CDR2 FQGNSA, per germline. The CDR3 sequence is 15 residues long. Trimming took 2 bases from V and 5 from J; bases not matched to a gene: 6.

This clonotype was recorded many times. The chain uses TRBV29-1 and TRBJ1-1, with D tentatively TRBD1 (5 bases). This CDR3 region has 13 residues. Germline V gives CDR1 SQVTM, CDR2 ANQGSEA. V shed 3 bases and J shed 3 bases, with 11 bases lying between them. This CDR3 reads CSVDPGTDTEAFF. The CDR3 nucleotides are TGCAGCGTTGACCCTGGGACGGACACTGAAGCTTTCTTT.

This chain uses TRBV19 with TRBJ2-5; no reliable D call. V lost 2 bases and J 11 bases, leaving 21 bases between the germline ends. The CDR3 sequence is 15 residues long. The germline gives CDR1 LNHDA, CDR2 SQIVND (reference sequence). DNA for the CDR3: TGTGCCAGTAGTATATCTGGCAGATCGAACAATGAGCAGTACTTC. This translates into CASSISGRSNNEQYF.

The chain uses TRBV19 and TRBJ2-1; no clear D gene. V gave up 3 bases and J gave up 10 bases, with 7 bases separating them. Germline V gene sequence: CDR1 LNHDA, CDR2 SQIVND (reference sequence). There are 11 residues in the CDR3. The CDR3, as DNA: TGTGCCAGTAGTATGGGATGGGAGCAGTTCTTC. It is translated as CASSMGWEQFF.

The sample holds many counts of this clonotype. This chain uses TRBV7-2 with TRBJ2-3, with D possibly TRBD1 on 8 matching bases. The CDR3 is 16 residues long. V was trimmed by 5 bases and J by 3 bases, leaving 18 bases between them. CDR1 and CDR2 (germline): SGHTA, FQGNSA. The CDR3 coding sequence is TGTGCCAGCAGCCTCACACAGGGGGGGTGGACAGATACGCAGTATTTT. This sequence encodes CASSLTQGGWTDTQYF. Using reference TRBV7-2 and TRBJ2-3 for the parts outside the CDR3, the full variable domain is GAGVSQSPSNKVTEKGKDVELRCDPISGHTALYWYRQSLGQGLEFLIYFQGNSAPDKSGLPSDRFSAERTGGSVSTLTIQRTQQEDSAVYLCASSLTQGGWTDTQYFGPGTRLTVL.

This clonotype was seen more than once but under ten times. V is TRBV5-1 and J is TRBJ1-6; D is unclear. The V gene lost 4 bases and the J gene lost 9 bases, with 14 bases spanning the gap. Germline V CDR1 and CDR2: SGHRS, YFSETQ. This CDR3 region has 14 residues. The CDR3 DNA is TGCGCCAGCAGCCCCGACCTACTGGGTTCACCCCTCCACTTT. Translating it yields CASSPDLLGSPLHF.

This clonotype appeared a few times. V usage is TRBV20-1 and J usage is TRBJ2-5; no firm D call. Germline CDR1 is DFQATT and CDR2 is SNEGSKA (reference sequence). The CDR3 runs 11 residues. Trimming shortened V by 0 bases and J by 6 bases, and 5 bases separated the two germline ends. DNA for the CDR3: TGCAGTGCTAGAGATCGGAAGACCCAGTACTTC. The encoded protein is CSARDRKTQYF.

This clonotype occurred many times. The V gene is TRBV7-6, the J gene TRBJ2-3; 8 positions match TRBD2. With 5 bases clipped from V and 3 bases from J, the junction kept 4 bases outside the gene matches. CDR3 length: 14 amino acids. Germline CDR1 is SGHVS and CDR2 is FNYEAQ. The CDR3 DNA reads TGTGCCAGCAGCCCGACTAGCGAGACAGATACGCAGTATTTT. Protein: CASSPTSETDTQYF.

The chain is built from TRBV11-2 and TRBJ2-1; 11 nucleotides align to TRBD2. V gave up 6 bases and J gave up 5 bases; unmatched junction bases: 6. Germline CDR1 and CDR2: SGHAT and FQNNGV. The CDR3 is 15 amino acids. CDR3 sequence reads: CASSPRLAGNNEQFF. The CDR3 nucleotides read TGTGCCAGCAGTCCACGACTAGCGGGGAACAATGAGCAGTTCTTC.

There are a few counts of this clonotype. The chain links TRBV24-1 to TRBJ1-1; D gene unclear. Trimming stripped 10 bases from V and 2 bases from J, with 16 bases between. There are 14 residues in the CDR3. Germline V gene sequence: CDR1 KGHDR, CDR2 SFDVKD. CDR3 bases: TGTGCCACAGCCCTACCAAAACGAAACACTGAAGCTTTCTTT. Its protein is CATALPKRNTEAFF.

The CDR3 DNA reads as TGCAGTGCTACGAACAGGGGGCTCTATGGCTACACCTTC. Translation gives CSATNRGLYGYTF. The chain combines TRBV20-1 with TRBJ1-2; 9 nucleotides match TRBD1. Per germline, CDR1 DFQATT and CDR2 SNEGSKA (reference sequence). This CDR3 is built from 13 residues. V shed 4 bases and J 4 bases; nucleotides not matched to a gene: 4.

This clonotype has a count of ten or more. The chain employs TRBV4-1 and TRBJ2-2; 8 bases match TRBD2. CDR1 MGHRA and CDR2 YSYEKL come from the germline V gene. V gave up 1 base and J gave up 7 bases; unmatched junction bases: 11. This CDR3 is built from 17 residues. The CDR3, as DNA: TGCGCCAGCAGCCAAGTCGATATGGGACTAGGCCTCGGGGAGCTGTTTTTT. Amino acids: CASSQVDMGLGLGELFF.

This clonotype was recorded many times. The genes are TRBV18 and TRBJ2-3; 10 positions agree with TRBD2. The CDR3 runs to 16 residues. V lost 4 bases and J lost 2; bases outside the gene matches: 6. Looked up from germline, CDR1 is KGHSH and CDR2 is LQKENI. CDR3 loop: CASSLTGTSDTDTQYF. In DNA, the CDR3 is TGTGCCAGCTCACTAACCGGGACTAGCGACACAGATACGCAGTATTTT.

This clonotype occurred many times. The chain employs TRBV19 and TRBJ2-7; possible D gene TRBD2, 6 bases. Germline-derived CDR1 and CDR2 are LNHDA and SQIVND (reference sequence). The CDR3 contains 15 residues. The V and J ends lost 2 bases and 4 bases respectively, with 15 bases between them. The CDR3 nucleotides read TGTGCCAGTAGTATAAGGACGGGGGTTCGGTACGAGCAGTACTTC. It yields the protein CASSIRTGVRYEQYF. Full variable domain (remainder filled in from reference TRBV19 and TRBJ2-7): DGGITQSPKYLFRKEGQNVTLSCEQNLNHDAMYWYRQDPGQGLRLIYYSQIVNDFQKGDIAEGYSVSREKKESFPLTVTSAQKNPTAFYLCASSIRTGVRYEQYFGPGTRLTVT.

This clonotype was detected a few times. V is TRBV28 and J is TRBJ2-7, with TRBD1 matching over 12 bases. J lost 6 bases, V lost 4 bases, and 10 bases had no gene match. There are 16 residues in the CDR3. The germline CDR1 and CDR2 sequences are MDHEN and SYDVKM. In nucleotides, the CDR3 is TGTGCCAGCAGTTCTACCGGGACAGGGGGCATGGGCGAGCAGTACTTC. Amino acids: CASSSTGTGGMGEQYF.

The chain is built from TRBV2 and TRBJ2-7, with D unclear. The germline V gene encodes CDR1 SNHLY and CDR2 FYNNEI. The V end lost 6 bases, the J end lost 3 bases, and 9 bases lay between the germline ends. The CDR3 has 12 amino acids. CDR3 coding DNA: TGTGCCAGCAGCCCAGACCACTACGAGCAGTACTTC. This codes for CASSPDHYEQYF.